One sample yielded the 9 T cell receptor beta chains listed below, sequenced in a study of identical twins. MiXCR, run by TCRdb on the 5' RACE reads, gives a single entry per CDR3 protein. The sample has roughly 630,000 distinct CDR3 sequences, around 7.4% seen once. The same sample was also studied in work on yellow fever vaccine responses in identical twins.

Sequencing was done on a sample of PBMCs. These receptors all stem from a woman aged 18-29 years in good health.

At least ten counts were recorded for this clonotype. The rearrangement joins TRBV10-3 to TRBJ2-1; TRBD2 agrees at 7 bases. The germline gives CDR1 ENHRY, CDR2 SYGVKD. The V gene end was trimmed by 3 bases and the J gene end by 5 bases; junction bases not matched to a gene: 1. The CDR3 consists of 13 residues. DNA of the CDR3: TGTGCCATCAGTGATGGGGGGGACAATGAGCAGTTCTTC. This encodes CAISDGGDNEQFF.

There are many counts of this clonotype. The V and J genes are TRBV29-1 and TRBJ2-1, with TRBD1 matching 7 bases. V shed 6 bases and J 7 bases; nucleotides not matched to a gene: 12. Germline CDR1 is SQVTM and CDR2 is ANQGSEA. The CDR3 has 14 amino acids. The CDR3 nucleotides read TGCAGCGTCAGACAGGGTTTGTTGGGGAATGAGCAGTTCTTC. Amino acids: CSVRQGLLGNEQFF.

This clonotype has a handful of counts. The V gene is TRBV6-2 or TRBV6-3, the J gene TRBJ2-6, with 7 bases lining up with TRBD1. CDR1 and CDR2 from the germline V gene are MNHEY and SVGEGT. V shed 5 bases and J 0 bases; nucleotides not matched to a gene: 16. CDR3 length: 20 amino acids. The CDR3 sequence is CASSTDRLRSQDSGANVLTF. CDR3 bases: TGTGCCAGCAGTACGGACAGGTTAAGGTCACAGGACTCTGGGGCCAACGTCCTGACTTTC.

This clonotype was detected a few times. The V call is TRBV5-1, the J call TRBJ2-5, with D possibly being TRBD1 (6 bases). Germline V gene data show CDR1 as SGHRS and CDR2 as YFSETQ. The germline V and J ends were trimmed by 5 bases and 2 bases, with 13 bases remaining between them. The CDR3 is 14 amino acids. The CDR3 protein is CASRPQGPQETQYF. The DNA for the CDR3 is TGCGCCAGCAGACCACAGGGCCCTCAAGAGACCCAGTACTTC.

The rearrangement links TRBV20-1 to TRBJ2-3, with 9 bases lining up with TRBD2. J lost 8 bases, V lost 6 bases, and 9 bases had no gene match. The CDR3 runs to 13 residues. Germline V gene data show CDR1 as DFQATT and CDR2 as SNEGSKA (reference sequence). CDR3 coding DNA: TGCAGTGCCGGCGGGGGGGATATCGGTACGCAGTATTTT. It yields the protein CSAGGGDIGTQYF.

The chain uses TRBV9 and TRBJ2-3; D unclear. Trimming removed 1 base from V and 4 bases from J, with 7 bases in between. Germline CDR1 is SGDLS and CDR2 is YYNGEE. The length of the CDR3 is 13 residues. CDR3 in amino acids: CASSVLTSDTQYF. The CDR3, as DNA: TGTGCCAGCAGCGTACTTACTTCAGATACGCAGTATTTT. Full variable domain (remainder filled in from reference TRBV9 and TRBJ2-3): DSGVTQTPKHLITATGQRVTLRCSPRSGDLSVYWYQQSLDQGLQFLIQYYNGEERAKGNILERFSAQQFPDLHSELNLSSLELGDSALYFCASSVLTSDTQYFGPGTRLTVL.

This clonotype came up many times. The chain combines TRBV7-9 with TRBJ2-1; D is possibly TRBD2 (5 bases). This CDR3 spans 11 amino acids. Looked up from germline, CDR1 is SEHNR and CDR2 is FQNEAQ (reference sequence). The CDR3 spells CEGGSGDEQFF. CDR3 DNA sequence: TGTGAAGGTGGGAGTGGCGATGAGCAGTTCTTC.

This clonotype was observed a few times. The gene calls are TRBV29-1 and TRBJ2-3, with TRBD2 matching 14 bases. This CDR3 contains 15 residues. Germline trimming cut 3 bases from V and 5 bases from J; bases unmatched to any gene: 4. Germline CDR1 and CDR2: SQVTM and ANQGSEA. This CDR3 reads CSVEGLAGEVDTQYF. The CDR3 bases are TGCAGCGTTGAGGGACTAGCGGGAGAGGTAGATACGCAGTATTTT.

The rearrangement joins TRBV21-1 to TRBJ2-2; the table's D gene call, TRBD1, was not cross checked with the DNA. TRBV21-1 is marked as a pseudogene. The CDR3 is made up of 15 amino acids. The CDR3 here is CASSRHRVNTGELFF. The CDR3 DNA sequence: TGTGCCAGCAGCAGGCACAGGGTGAACACCGGGGAGCTGTTTTTT.